This is a list of T cell receptor beta chains from one sample in a study of OX40 agonist ivuxolimab in advanced cancers. Method: immunoSEQ multiplex PCR; TCRdb's copy keeps in-frame clones and lacks some. Counted here are nearly 20,000 clones, approximately 83% occurring once; the ten biggest clones make up about 20%. Sequencing used CD4+ or CD8+ T cells sorted from blood, obtained in a trial of the OX40 agonist ivuxolimab. The receptors were sampled from an adult with an advanced solid tumor such as melanoma, head and neck, liver or kidney cancer. CDR3s leave out the opening cysteine and the closing phenylalanine or tryptophan.

>TRBJ1-1|TRBV7-2
ASSTQGITEAF
>TRBJ1-5|TRBV11-2
ASSWFERQPQH
>TRBJ2-7|TRBV28
ASSLRQAGFRFEQY
>TRBJ2-7|TRBV5-6
ASSLDGGAMSYEQY
>TRBJ1-2|TRBV7-2
ASSFVGLDSGYT
>TRBJ2-7|TRBV7-2
ASSLDLLAGEDEQY
>TRBJ2-7|TRBV7-9
ASSSGQGLDEQY
>TRBJ1-2|TRBV5-5
ASSLGGPGYSNYGYT
>TRBJ1-5|TRBV6-5
ASSPVVSSNQPQH
>TRBJ2-1|TRBV29-1
SVVGSNNEQF
>TRBJ1-1|TRBV4-1
ASSPGQNTEAF
>TRBJ2-5|TRBV5-8
ASSLGTSGGSETQY
>TRBJ1-1|TRBV7-8
ASSLSGQVNTEAF
>TRBJ2-3|TRBV7-2
ASSLVRAGASTDTQY
>TRBJ2-1|TRBV9
ASSALNRGLYNEQF
>TRBJ2-1|TRBV28
ASSPPRTGGVEQF
>TRBJ1-1|TRBV6-6
ASSYGIEAF
>TRBJ2-1|TRBV7-7
ASSLAGKNEQF
>TRBJ2-7|TRBV6-6
ASSYSTPLYEQY
>TRBJ2-3|TRBV4-1
ASSPPNTDTQY
>TRBJ2-7|TRBV19
ASSVQQGPLGYEQY
>TRBJ1-1|TRBV5-1
ASSLFLGTGTEAF
>TRBJ2-7|TRBV5-1
ASSPTSGASYEQY
>TRBJ1-4|TRBV29-1
SVGREEKLF
>TRBJ2-7|TRBV7-3
ASMGLADASYEQY
>TRBJ2-3|TRBV27
ASSPRDRRSSTDTQY
>TRBJ2-1|TRBV6-5
ASRGGTSGNNEQF
>TRBJ2-2|TRBV5-6
ASSNAMGPGELF
>TRBJ2-1|TRBV30
AWSVPDYIIYNEQF
>TRBJ2-1|TRBV10-3
ATNGGGGAPEQF
>TRBJ2-2|TRBV5-5
ASSFALVEVFTGELF
>TRBJ2-3|TRBV6-1
ASSEATTQY
>TRBJ1-6|TRBV21-1
ASSKRWRPYGSYNSPLH
>TRBJ1-1|TRBV7-8
ASSARTGGRGMNTEAF
>TRBJ2-7|TRBV6-1
ASTHRRTYEQY
>TRBJ2-7|TRBV7-2
ASSYSSYEQY
>TRBJ1-2|TRBV27
ASSLSHPPYNYGYT
>TRBJ2-7|TRBV6-5
ASSNRQESYEQY
>TRBJ2-2|TRBV19
ASSIFNWGPNPGELF
>TRBJ1-3|TRBV5-4
ASAPGGPDGNTIY